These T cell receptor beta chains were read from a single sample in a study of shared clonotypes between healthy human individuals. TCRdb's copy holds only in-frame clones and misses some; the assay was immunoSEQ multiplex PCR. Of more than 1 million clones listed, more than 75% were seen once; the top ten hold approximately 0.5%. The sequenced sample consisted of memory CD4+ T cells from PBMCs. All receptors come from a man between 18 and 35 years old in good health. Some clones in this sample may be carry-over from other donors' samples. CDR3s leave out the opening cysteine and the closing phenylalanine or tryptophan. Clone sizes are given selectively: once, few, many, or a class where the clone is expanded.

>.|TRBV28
ASSSGQNVHGYT
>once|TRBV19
ASTSRRSHEQY
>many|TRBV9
ASSPRTSTGELF
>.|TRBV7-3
ASSLRGSLSDTQY
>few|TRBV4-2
ASSPTSGVNQPQH
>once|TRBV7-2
ASSLAAGGRTDTQY
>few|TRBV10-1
ASSESRTGRSEQY
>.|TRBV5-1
ASSAAGGWYEQY
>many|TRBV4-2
ASSQDSAGRAF
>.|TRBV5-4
ASSLGQGNEQF
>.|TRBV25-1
ASSESLAGANAGELF
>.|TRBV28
ASSGLNYEQY
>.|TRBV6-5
ASSRDRGGQPQH
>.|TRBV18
ASSPPRLAGVNEQF
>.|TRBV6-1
ASRGLVDTGELF
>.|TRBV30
AWREGRAKNIQY
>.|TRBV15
ATSRGDRVNTEAF
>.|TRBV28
ASDPWRWASGREQETQY
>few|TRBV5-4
ASSMTPGGEAF
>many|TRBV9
ASSVEGNSNQPQH
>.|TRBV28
ATTLLGGGTDTQY
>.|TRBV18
ASSPGIAGSYNEQF
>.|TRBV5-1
ASSLLPVADQETQY
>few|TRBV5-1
ASSLSAGVDTEAF
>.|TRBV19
ASSMTQTQETQY
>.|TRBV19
ASSLEGDTQY
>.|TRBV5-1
ASSVAPGGPGELF
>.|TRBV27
ASSQGLVGTDTQY
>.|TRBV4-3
ASSQDFRMNTEAF
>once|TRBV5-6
ASSSGLETYEQY